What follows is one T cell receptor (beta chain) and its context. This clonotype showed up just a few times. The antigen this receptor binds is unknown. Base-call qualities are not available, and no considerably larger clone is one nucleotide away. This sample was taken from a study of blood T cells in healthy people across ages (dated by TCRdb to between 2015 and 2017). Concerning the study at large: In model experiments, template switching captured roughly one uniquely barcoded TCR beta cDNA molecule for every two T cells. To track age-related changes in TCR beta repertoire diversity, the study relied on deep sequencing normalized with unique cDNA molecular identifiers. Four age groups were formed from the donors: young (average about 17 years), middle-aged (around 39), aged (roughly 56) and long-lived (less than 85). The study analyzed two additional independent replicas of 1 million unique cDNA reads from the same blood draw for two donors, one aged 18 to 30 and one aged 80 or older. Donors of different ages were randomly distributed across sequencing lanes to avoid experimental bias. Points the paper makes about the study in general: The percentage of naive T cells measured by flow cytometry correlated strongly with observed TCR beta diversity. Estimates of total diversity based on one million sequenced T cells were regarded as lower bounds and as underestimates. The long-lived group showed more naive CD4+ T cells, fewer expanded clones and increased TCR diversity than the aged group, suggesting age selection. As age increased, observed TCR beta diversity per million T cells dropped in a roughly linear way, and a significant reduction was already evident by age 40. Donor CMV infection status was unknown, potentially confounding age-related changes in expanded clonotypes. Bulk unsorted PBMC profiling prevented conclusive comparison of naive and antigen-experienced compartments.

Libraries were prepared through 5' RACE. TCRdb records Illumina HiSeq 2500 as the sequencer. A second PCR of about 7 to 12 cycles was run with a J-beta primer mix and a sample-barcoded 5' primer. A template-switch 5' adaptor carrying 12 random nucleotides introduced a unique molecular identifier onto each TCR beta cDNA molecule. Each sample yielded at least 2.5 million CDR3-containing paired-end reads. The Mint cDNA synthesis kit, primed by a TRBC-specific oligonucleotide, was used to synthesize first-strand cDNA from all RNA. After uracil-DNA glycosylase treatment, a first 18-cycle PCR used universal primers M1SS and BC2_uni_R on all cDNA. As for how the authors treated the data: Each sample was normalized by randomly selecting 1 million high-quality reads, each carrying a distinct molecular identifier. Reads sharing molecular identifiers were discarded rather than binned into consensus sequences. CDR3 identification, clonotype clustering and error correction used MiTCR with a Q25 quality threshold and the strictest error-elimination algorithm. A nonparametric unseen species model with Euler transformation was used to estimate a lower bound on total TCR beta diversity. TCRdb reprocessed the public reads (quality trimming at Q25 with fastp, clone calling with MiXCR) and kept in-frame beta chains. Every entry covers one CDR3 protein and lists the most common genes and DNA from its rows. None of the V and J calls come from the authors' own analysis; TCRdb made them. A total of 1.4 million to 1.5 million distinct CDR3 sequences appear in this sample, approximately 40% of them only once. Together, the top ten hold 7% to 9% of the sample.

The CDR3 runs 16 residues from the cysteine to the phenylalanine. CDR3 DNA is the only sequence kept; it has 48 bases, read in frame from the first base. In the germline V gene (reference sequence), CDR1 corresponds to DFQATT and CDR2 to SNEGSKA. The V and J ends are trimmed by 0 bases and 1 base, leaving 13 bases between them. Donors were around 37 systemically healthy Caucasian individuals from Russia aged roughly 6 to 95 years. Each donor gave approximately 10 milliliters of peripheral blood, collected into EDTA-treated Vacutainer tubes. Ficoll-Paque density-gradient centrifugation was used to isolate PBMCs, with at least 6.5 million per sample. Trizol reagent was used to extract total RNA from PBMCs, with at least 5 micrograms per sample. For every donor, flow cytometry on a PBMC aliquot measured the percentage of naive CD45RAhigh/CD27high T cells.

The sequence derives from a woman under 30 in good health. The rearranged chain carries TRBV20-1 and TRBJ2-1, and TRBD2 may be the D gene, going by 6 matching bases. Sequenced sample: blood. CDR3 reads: CSARDIGGNSYNEQFF. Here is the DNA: TGCAGTGCTAGAGATATCGGGGGTAATTCCTACAATGAGCAGTTCTTC.